A selection of T cell receptor beta chains follows, all from one sample in a study of metastatic and nonmetastatic thyroid tumors. MiXCR was used by TCRdb to re-call the PCR reads. The data contain approximately 24,000 clones, more than 20% of them seen just once; the ten biggest clones take up approximately 13%. The specimen was blood. These receptors were taken from a male donor with papillary thyroid cancer or a benign thyroid nodule (not recorded which). Some clones in this sample may be carry-over from other donors' samples. The CDR3 runs from the conserved cysteine through the conserved F or W. Clone size is given for some rows only: seen once, a few or many times, or a class if the clone is expanded.

V gene: TRBV28; clone size: many; J gene: TRBJ1-5; CDR3 protein: CTSSLGGAGQPQHF
V gene: TRBV11-1; clone size: many; J gene: TRBJ2-7; CDR3 protein: CASSEQTSQSSYEQYF
V gene: TRBV28; clone size: many; J gene: TRBJ2-3; CDR3 protein: CASSFRTSGRRGTDTQYF
V gene: TRBV6-1; clone size: many; J gene: TRBJ2-1; CDR3 protein: CASGIRRLEQFF
V gene: TRBV5-5; clone size: NA; J gene: TRBJ2-5; CDR3 protein: CVSSAGLAVGQETQYF
V gene: TRBV6-2/TRBV6-3; clone size: medium-sized; J gene: TRBJ1-1; CDR3 protein: CASSQTDNTEAFF
V gene: TRBV7-3; clone size: many; J gene: TRBJ2-2; CDR3 protein: CASRHTGVGTGELFF
V gene: TRBV7-2; clone size: many; J gene: TRBJ2-5; CDR3 protein: CASRGLAGVETQYF
V gene: TRBV6-2/TRBV6-3; clone size: many; J gene: TRBJ2-3; CDR3 protein: CASSYGRATDTQYF
V gene: TRBV13; clone size: NA; J gene: TRBJ2-7; CDR3 protein: CASSPNGGSSYEQYF
V gene: TRBV20-1; clone size: NA; J gene: TRBJ2-7; CDR3 protein: CSSRDQCPILQYF
V gene: TRBV20-1; clone size: many; J gene: TRBJ2-3; CDR3 protein: CSASQGVGTDTQYF
V gene: TRBV5-6; clone size: many; J gene: TRBJ2-1; CDR3 protein: CASSLYNEQFF
V gene: TRBV28; clone size: many; J gene: TRBJ1-2; CDR3 protein: CASSSGTDNYGYTF
V gene: TRBV5-1; clone size: NA; J gene: TRBJ2-7; CDR3 protein: CASSRGSGEGREQYF
V gene: TRBV5-4; clone size: many; J gene: TRBJ1-2; CDR3 protein: CASSPDRDYGYTF
V gene: TRBV6-5; clone size: many; J gene: TRBJ2-1; CDR3 protein: CASSYSQDNEQFF
V gene: TRBV7-6; clone size: many; J gene: TRBJ2-3; CDR3 protein: CASSLAPSGSSDTQYF
V gene: TRBV27; clone size: NA; J gene: TRBJ2-5; CDR3 protein: CASSFGDRQETQYF
V gene: TRBV20-1; clone size: medium-sized; J gene: TRBJ2-1; CDR3 protein: CSARTWREEYNEQFF
V gene: TRBV19; clone size: many; J gene: TRBJ1-1; CDR3 protein: CASSMGQGGAFF
V gene: TRBV5-1; clone size: many; J gene: TRBJ2-5; CDR3 protein: CASSLGGAGERGETQYF
V gene: TRBV6-1; clone size: NA; J gene: TRBJ1-5; CDR3 protein: CVTQNGEYNQTQHF
V gene: TRBV11-1; clone size: NA; J gene: TRBJ2-3; CDR3 protein: CASSRPPTPFSTDTQYF
V gene: TRBV5-1; clone size: NA; J gene: TRBJ2-1; CDR3 protein: CASRRQGRGSYNEQFF
V gene: TRBV5-1; clone size: many; J gene: TRBJ2-6; CDR3 protein: CASSPGTTLGANVLTF
V gene: TRBV20-1; clone size: many; J gene: TRBJ1-3; CDR3 protein: CSARRQFPLSGNTIYF
V gene: TRBV6-4; clone size: many; J gene: TRBJ2-6; CDR3 protein: CASSQTGGSGANVLTF
V gene: TRBV7-2; clone size: many; J gene: TRBJ2-3; CDR3 protein: CASSSQEADTQYF
V gene: TRBV20-1; clone size: medium-sized; J gene: TRBJ1-6; CDR3 protein: CSATGQGDSPLHF
V gene: TRBV24-1; clone size: many; J gene: TRBJ1-2; CDR3 protein: CATSDGRYGYTF
V gene: TRBV27; clone size: few; J gene: TRBJ2-7; CDR3 protein: CASSLSGGPYEQYF
V gene: TRBV5-1; clone size: medium-sized; J gene: TRBJ2-6; CDR3 protein: CASSETGGLSGANVLTF
V gene: TRBV18; clone size: NA; J gene: TRBJ2-1; CDR3 protein: CASSPPARINEQFF
V gene: TRBV15; clone size: many; J gene: TRBJ2-4; CDR3 protein: CATSTGTSGNIQYF
V gene: TRBV19; clone size: many; J gene: TRBJ1-2; CDR3 protein: CASSRGRGYGYTF
V gene: TRBV3-1; clone size: many; J gene: TRBJ2-1; CDR3 protein: CASRGSGRGNEQFF
V gene: TRBV7-2; clone size: NA; J gene: TRBJ2-3; CDR3 protein: CASSLGPRTDTQYF
V gene: TRBV2; clone size: few; J gene: TRBJ1-1; CDR3 protein: CASTPGTVRLTEAFF
V gene: TRBV5-1; clone size: NA; J gene: TRBJ2-1; CDR3 protein: CASSSPGGLAGAGGNEQFF
V gene: TRBV6-1; clone size: NA; J gene: TRBJ2-5; CDR3 protein: CASRDRRGQETQYF
V gene: TRBV5-1; clone size: many; J gene: TRBJ2-3; CDR3 protein: CASSLIPDTQYF
V gene: TRBV19; clone size: few; J gene: TRBJ1-2; CDR3 protein: CASSLGTNYGYTF
V gene: TRBV5-1; clone size: many; J gene: TRBJ2-7; CDR3 protein: CASRIASGPYEQYF
V gene: TRBV13; clone size: few; J gene: TRBJ2-1; CDR3 protein: CASSLRGGGASSYNEQFF
V gene: TRBV27; clone size: many; J gene: TRBJ2-7; CDR3 protein: CASNKLAGSGEQYF
V gene: TRBV30; clone size: many; J gene: TRBJ1-3; CDR3 protein: CAPRSGLSRGSGNTIYF
V gene: TRBV10-3; clone size: many; J gene: TRBJ2-1; CDR3 protein: CAITGNRDRGQHEQFF
V gene: TRBV12-3/TRBV12-4; clone size: medium-sized; J gene: TRBJ2-7; CDR3 protein: CASSTTSGKAYEQYF
V gene: TRBV7-3; clone size: many; J gene: TRBJ2-2; CDR3 protein: CASTTSGELFF
V gene: TRBV19; clone size: NA; J gene: TRBJ2-7; CDR3 protein: CASRGVYEQYF
V gene: TRBV9; clone size: many; J gene: TRBJ2-2; CDR3 protein: CASSALGTGDTGELFF
V gene: TRBV9; clone size: many; J gene: TRBJ1-6; CDR3 protein: CASSVGTVANSPLHF
V gene: TRBV28; clone size: medium-sized; J gene: TRBJ1-1; CDR3 protein: CASRPQNTEAFF